This T cell receptor beta chain was sequenced for a study of CD8 T cells in Susac syndrome. The CDR3 spans 17 residues. Between the trimmed V and J ends, which lost 2 bases and 3 bases, there was a span of 17 bases. CDR1 and CDR2 from the germline V gene are MNHEY and SVGEGT. With random hexamers, reverse transcription was performed on roughly 0.5 to 1 ug of RNA. A single record per CDR3 protein comes from TCRdb applying MiXCR to the immunoSEQ multiplex PCR reads. This sample has some 130,000 distinct CDR3 sequences, with 91% found just once. The rearrangement joins TRBV6-2 or TRBV6-3 to TRBJ2-1; D remains ambiguous. The source material was CD8+ T cells from PBMCs. The source of this sequence is a human donor with multiple sclerosis. The CDR3 DNA follows: TGTGCCAGCAGTTACCCGCTGGGCGGTTCCCTCTACAATGAGCAGTTCTTC. Protein sequence: CASSYPLGGSLYNEQFF.